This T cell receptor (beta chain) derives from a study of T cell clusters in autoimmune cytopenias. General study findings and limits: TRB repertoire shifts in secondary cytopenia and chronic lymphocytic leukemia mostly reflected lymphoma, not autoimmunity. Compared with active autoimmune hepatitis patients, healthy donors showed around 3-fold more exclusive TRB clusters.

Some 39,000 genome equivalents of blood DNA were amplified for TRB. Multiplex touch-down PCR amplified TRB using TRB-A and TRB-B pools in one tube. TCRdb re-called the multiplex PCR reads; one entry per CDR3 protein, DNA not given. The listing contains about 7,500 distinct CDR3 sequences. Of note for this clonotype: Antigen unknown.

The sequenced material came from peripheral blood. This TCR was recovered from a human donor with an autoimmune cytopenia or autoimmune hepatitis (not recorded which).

The CDR3 sequence: CASRTGQGNQPQHF. The chain carries TRBV6-1 and TRBJ1-5; there is no DNA to check the TCRdb D call of TRBD1. CDR3 length: 14 amino acids. The germline CDR1 and CDR2 sequences are MNHNS and SASEGT.